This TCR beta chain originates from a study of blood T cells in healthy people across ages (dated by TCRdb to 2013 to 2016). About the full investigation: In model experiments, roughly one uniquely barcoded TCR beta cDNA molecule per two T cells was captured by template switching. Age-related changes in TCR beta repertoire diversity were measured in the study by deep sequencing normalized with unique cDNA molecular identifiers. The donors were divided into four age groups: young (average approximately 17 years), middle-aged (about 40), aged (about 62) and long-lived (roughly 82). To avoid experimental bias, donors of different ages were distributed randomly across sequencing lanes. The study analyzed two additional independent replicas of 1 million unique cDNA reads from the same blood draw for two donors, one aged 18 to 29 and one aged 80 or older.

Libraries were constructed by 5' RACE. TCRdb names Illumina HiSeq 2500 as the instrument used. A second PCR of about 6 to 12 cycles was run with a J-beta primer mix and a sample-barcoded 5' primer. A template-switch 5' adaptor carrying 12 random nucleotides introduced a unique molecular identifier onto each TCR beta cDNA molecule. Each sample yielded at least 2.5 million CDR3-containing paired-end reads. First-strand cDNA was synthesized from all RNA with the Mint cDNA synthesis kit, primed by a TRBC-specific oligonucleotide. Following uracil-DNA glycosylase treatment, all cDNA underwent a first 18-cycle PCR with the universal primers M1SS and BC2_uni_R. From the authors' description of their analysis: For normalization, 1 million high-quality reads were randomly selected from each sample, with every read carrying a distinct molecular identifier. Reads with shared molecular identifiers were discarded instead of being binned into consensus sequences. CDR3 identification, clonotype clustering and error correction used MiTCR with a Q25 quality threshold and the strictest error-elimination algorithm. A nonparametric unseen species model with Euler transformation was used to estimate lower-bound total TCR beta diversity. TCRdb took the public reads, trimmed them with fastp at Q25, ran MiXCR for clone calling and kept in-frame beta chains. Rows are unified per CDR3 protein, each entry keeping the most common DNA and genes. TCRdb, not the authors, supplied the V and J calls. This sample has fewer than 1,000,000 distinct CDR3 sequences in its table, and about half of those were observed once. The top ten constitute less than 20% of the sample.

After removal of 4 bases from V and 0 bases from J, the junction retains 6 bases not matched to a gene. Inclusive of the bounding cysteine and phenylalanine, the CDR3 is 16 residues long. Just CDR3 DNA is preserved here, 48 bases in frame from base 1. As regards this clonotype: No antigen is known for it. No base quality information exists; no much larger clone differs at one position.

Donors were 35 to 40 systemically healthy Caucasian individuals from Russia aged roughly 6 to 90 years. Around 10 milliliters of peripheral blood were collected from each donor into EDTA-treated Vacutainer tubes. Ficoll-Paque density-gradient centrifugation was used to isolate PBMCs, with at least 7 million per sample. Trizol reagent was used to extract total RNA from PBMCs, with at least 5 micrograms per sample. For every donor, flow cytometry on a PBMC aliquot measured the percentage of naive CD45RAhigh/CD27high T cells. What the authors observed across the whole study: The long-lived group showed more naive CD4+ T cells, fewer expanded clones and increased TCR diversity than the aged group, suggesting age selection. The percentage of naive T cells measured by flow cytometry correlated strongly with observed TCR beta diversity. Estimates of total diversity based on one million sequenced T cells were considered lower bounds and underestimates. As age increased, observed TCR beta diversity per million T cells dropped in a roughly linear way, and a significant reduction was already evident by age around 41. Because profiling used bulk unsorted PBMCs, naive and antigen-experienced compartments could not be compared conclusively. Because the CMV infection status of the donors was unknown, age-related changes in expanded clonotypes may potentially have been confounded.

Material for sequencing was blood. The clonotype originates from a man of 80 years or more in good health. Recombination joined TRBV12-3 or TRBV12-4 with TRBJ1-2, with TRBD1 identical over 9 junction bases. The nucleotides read TGTGCCAGCAGTTCTGGGACAGGGAATACTAACTATGGCTACACCTTC. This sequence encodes CASSSGTGNTNYGYTF.